This TCR beta chain was retrieved from a study of blood T cell repertoires in COVID-19. In the original workflow: Researchers report that nucleated cell counts were estimated from reference gene primer amplification. TCRdb's copy holds only in-frame clones and misses some; the assay was immunoSEQ multiplex PCR. Clone size and the V and J calls come from that table; the DNA yielded D and trimming. The sample has roughly 240,000 clones, approximately 88% seen once. Researchers sorted participants into cohorts using their self-reported clinical history. Trimming took off 6 bases at V and 8 bases at J, with 27 bases between the two ends. CDR1 is SGHTS and CDR2 is YDEGEE in the germline V gene. The CDR3 runs 17 residues.

The V gene is TRBV5-8, the J gene TRBJ2-1, with D perhaps matching TRBD2 (6 bases). Sequencing was carried out using PBMCs or T cells enriched from blood (not recorded which). This TCR was sampled from a woman in her twenties or thirties with acute COVID-19. The CDR3 loop is CASTQSWGRRGGDEQFF. CDR3 DNA: TGTGCCAGCACCCAATCGTGGGGTAGGCGGGGTGGGGATGAGCAGTTCTTC.